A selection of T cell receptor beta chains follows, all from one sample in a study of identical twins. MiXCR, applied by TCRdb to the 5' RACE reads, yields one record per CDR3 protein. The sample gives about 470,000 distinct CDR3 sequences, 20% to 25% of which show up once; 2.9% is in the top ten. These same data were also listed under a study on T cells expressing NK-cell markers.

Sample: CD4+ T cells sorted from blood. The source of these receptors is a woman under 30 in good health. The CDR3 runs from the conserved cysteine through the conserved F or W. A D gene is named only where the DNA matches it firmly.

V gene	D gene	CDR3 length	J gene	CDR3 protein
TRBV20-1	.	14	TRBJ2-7	CSARDGAQAYEQYF
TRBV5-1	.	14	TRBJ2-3	CASSFQGEADTQYF
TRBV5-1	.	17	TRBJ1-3	CASSLGTDRYSGNTIYF
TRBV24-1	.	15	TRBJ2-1	CATSDPASTADEQFF
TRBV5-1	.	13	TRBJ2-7	CASGISASYEQYF
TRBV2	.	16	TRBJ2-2	CASSEGARLGVGELFF
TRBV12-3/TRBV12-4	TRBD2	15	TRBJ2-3	CASSPGGSGGNTQYF
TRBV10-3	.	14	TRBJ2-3	CAIRSGASTDTQYF
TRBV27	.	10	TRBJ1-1	CAGENTEAFF
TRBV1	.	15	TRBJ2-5	CTSNWRGARGETQYF
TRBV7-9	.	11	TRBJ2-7	CASSYDYEQYF
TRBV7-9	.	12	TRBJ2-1	CASSRGADEQFF
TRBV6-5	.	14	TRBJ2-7	CASSYSRFYGEQYF
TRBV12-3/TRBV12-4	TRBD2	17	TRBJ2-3	CASSPGLAGLGTDTQYF
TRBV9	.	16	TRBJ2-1	CASSPRLVLAYNEQFF
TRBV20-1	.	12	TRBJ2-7	CSARSVLGEQYF
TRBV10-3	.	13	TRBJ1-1	CAITRDRDTEAFF
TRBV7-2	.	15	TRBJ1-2	CASSLGLQGNYGYTF
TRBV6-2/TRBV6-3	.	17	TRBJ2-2	CASSSIPGNTYTGELFF
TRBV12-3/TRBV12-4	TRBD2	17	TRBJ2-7	CASSFSSASGRGYEQYF
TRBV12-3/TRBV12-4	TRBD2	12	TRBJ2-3	CASELGGNTQYF
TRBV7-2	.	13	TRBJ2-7	CASSFDMYGEQYF
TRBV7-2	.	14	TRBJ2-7	CASSLAGPNYEQYF
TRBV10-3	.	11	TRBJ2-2	CAIRGPGELFF
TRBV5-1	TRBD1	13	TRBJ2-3	CASSLGDRDTQYF
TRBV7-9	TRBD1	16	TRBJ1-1	CASSSGTGGRETEAFF
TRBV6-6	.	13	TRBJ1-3	CASRSVSGNTIYF
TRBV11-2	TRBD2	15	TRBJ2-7	CASGGTSGRFDEQYF